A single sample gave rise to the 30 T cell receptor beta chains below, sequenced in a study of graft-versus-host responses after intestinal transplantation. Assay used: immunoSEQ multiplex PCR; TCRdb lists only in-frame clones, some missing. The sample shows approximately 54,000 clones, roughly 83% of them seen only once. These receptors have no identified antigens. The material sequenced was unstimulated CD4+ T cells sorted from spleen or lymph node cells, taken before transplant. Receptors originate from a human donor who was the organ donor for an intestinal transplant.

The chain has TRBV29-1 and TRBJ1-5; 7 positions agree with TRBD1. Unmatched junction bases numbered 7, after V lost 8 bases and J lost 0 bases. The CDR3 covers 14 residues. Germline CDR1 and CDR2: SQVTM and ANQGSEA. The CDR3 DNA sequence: TGCAGCTTCACAGGGGCCGATAGCAATCAGCCCCAGCATTTT. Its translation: CSFTGADSNQPQHF.

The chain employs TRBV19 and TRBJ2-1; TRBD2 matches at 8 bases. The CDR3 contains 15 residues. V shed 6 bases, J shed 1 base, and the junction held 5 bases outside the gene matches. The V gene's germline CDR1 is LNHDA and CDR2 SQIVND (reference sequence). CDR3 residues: CASRVSGSSYNEQFF. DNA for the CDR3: TGTGCCAGTAGAGTCAGCGGGAGTTCCTACAATGAGCAGTTCTTC.

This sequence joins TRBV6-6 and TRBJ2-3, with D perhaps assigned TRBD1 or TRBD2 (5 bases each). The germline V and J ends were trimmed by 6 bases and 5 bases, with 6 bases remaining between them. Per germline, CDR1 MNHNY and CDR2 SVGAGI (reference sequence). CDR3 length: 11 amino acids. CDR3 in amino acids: CASRGEDTQYF. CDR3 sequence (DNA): TGTGCCAGCAGGGGGGAAGATACGCAGTATTTT.

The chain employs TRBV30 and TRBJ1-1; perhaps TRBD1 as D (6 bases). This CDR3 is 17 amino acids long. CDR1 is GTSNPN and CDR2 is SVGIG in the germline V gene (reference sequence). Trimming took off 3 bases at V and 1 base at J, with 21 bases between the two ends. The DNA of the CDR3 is TGTGCCTGGAGCTACACAGGGAGAAGAGGAGGGAACACTGAAGCTTTCTTT. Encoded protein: CAWSYTGRRGGNTEAFF.

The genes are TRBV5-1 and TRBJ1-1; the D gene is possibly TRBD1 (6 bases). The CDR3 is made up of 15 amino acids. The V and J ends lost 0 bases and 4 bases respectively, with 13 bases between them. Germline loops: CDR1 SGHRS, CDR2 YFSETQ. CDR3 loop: CASSLVRGQTTEAFF. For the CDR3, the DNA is TGCGCCAGCAGCTTGGTTAGGGGACAAACCACTGAAGCTTTCTTT.

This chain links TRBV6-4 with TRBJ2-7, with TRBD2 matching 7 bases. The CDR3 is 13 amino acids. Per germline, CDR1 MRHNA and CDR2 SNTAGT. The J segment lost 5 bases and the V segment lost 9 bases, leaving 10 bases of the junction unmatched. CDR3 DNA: TGTGCCAGAACGACGGGAGGAGCCCACGAGCAGTACTTC. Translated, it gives CARTTGGAHEQYF.

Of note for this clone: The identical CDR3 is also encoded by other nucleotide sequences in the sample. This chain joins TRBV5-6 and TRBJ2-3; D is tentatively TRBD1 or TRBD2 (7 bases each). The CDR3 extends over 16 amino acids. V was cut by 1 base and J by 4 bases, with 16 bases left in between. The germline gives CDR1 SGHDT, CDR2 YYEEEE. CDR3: CASSLWGAGGADTQYF. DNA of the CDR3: TGTGCCAGCAGCTTGTGGGGGGCAGGGGGGGCAGATACGCAGTATTTT.

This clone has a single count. The CDR3 nucleotides read TGTGCCAGCAGCTCTAACCAGACAGGTATCTATCAGCCCCAGCATTTT. It translates to CASSSNQTGIYQPQHF. The chain couples TRBV5-8 to TRBJ1-5; a weak D match, TRBD1 (6 bases). Germline V gives CDR1 SGHTS, CDR2 YDEGEE. The ends were cut back, 3 bases at V and 5 bases at J, with 18 bases in the middle. This CDR3 comprises 16 residues.

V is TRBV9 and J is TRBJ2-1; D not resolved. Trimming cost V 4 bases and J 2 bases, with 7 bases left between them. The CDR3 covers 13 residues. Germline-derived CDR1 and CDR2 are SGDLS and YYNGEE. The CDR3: CASSLTPYNEQFF. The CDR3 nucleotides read TGTGCCAGCAGCCTGACGCCCTACAATGAGCAGTTCTTC.

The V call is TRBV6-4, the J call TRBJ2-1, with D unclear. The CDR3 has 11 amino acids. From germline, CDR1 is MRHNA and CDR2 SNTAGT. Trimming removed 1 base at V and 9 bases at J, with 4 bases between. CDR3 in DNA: TGTGCCAGCAGTGACTTGACTGAGCAGTTCTTC. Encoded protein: CASSDLTEQFF.

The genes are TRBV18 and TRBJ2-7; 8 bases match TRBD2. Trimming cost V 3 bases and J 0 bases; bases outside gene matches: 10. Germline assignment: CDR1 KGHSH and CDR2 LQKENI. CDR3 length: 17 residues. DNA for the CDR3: TGTGCCAGCTCACCCCCCCGCGTCGGGACTAGCTCCTACGAGCAGTACTTC. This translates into CASSPPRVGTSSYEQYF.

CDR3 protein: CASSLATGLSGNTIYF. CDR3 in DNA: TGTGCCAGCAGCTTAGCTACAGGGCTCTCTGGAAACACCATATATTTT. This chain joins TRBV7-2 and TRBJ1-3; possibly TRBD1 for D (6 bases). This CDR3 spans 16 amino acids. The V and J ends lost 0 bases and 0 bases respectively, with 9 bases between them. Germline lookup yields CDR1 SGHTA and CDR2 FQGNSA.

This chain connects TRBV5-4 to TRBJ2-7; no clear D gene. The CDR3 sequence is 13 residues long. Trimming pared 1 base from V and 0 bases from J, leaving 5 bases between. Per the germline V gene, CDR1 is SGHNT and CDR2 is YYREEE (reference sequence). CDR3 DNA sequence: TGTGCCAGCAGCTTGAACAACTCCTACGAGCAGTACTTC. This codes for CASSLNNSYEQYF.

Written as DNA, the CDR3 is TGTGCCAGCAGCAAACAGCCAACTAATGAAAAACTGTTTTTT. Amino acid sequence: CASSKQPTNEKLFF. The rearrangement joins TRBV21-1 to TRBJ1-4. TRBV21-1 has pseudogene status. The CDR3 length is 14 residues.

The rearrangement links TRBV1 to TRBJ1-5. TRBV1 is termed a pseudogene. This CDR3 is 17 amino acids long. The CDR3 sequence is CTSSQDKRTGGNQPQHF. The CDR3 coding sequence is TGCACCAGCAGCCAAGATAAGAGGACGGGGGGCAATCAGCCCCAGCATTTT.

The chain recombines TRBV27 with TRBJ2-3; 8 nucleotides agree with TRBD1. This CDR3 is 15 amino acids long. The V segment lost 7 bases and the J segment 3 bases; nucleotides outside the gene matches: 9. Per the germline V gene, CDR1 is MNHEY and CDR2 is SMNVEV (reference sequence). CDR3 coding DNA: TGTGCCAGCACCATCCGGCAGGGGGCGACAGATACGCAGTATTTT. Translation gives CASTIRQGATDTQYF.

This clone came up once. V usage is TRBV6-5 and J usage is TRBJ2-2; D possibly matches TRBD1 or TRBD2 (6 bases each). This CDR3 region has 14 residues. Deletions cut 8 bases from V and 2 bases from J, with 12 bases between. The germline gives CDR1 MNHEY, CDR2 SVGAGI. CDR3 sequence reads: CASEGGFNTGELFF. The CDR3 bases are TGTGCCAGCGAGGGGGGTTTTAACACCGGGGAGCTGTTTTTT.

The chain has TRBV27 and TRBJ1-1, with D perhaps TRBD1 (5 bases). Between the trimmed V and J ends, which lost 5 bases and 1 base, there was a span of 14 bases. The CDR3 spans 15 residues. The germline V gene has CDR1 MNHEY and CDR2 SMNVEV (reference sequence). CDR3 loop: CASSLRGTANTEAFF. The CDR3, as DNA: TGTGCCAGCAGTCTACGCGGGACGGCGAACACTGAAGCTTTCTTT.

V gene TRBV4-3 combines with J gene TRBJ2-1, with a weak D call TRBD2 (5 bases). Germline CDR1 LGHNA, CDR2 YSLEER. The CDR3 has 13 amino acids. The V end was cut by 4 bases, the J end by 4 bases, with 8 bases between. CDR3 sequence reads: CASSRSGYNEQFF. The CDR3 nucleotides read TGCGCCAGCAGCCGGTCGGGGTACAATGAGCAGTTCTTC.

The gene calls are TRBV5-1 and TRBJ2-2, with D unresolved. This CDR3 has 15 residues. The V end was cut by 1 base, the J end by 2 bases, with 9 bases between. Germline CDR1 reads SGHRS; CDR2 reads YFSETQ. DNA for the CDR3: TGCGCCAGCAGCTTGAAGCGCCCCAACACCGGGGAGCTGTTTTTT. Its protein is CASSLKRPNTGELFF.

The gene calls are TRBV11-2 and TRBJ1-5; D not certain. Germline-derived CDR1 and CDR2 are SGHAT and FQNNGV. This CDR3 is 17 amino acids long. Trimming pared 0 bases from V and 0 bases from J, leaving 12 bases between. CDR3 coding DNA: TGTGCCAGCAGCTTAGATGTAAGCTCTCCTAGCAATCAGCCCCAGCATTTT. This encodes CASSLDVSSPSNQPQHF.

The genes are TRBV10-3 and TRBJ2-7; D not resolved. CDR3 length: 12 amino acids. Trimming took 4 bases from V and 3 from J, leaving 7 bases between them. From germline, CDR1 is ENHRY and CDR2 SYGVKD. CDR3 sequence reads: CAISGNSYEQYF. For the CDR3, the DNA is TGTGCCATCAGTGGAAACAGCTACGAGCAGTACTTC.

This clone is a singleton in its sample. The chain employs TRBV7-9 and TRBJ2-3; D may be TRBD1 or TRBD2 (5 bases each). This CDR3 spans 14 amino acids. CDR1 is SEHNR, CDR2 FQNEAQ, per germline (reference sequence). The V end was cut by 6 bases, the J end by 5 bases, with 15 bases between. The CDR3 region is CASRAHVGEDTQYF. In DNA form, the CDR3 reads TGTGCCAGCAGAGCCCACGTGGGGGAAGATACGCAGTATTTT.

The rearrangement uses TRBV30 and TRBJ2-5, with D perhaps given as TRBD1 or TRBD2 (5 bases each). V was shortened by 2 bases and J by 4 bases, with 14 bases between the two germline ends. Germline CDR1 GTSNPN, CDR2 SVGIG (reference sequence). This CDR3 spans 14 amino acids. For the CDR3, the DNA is TGTGCCTGGAGTTCGAGGGGCAGGCGAGAGACCCAGTACTTC. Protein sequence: CAWSSRGRRETQYF.

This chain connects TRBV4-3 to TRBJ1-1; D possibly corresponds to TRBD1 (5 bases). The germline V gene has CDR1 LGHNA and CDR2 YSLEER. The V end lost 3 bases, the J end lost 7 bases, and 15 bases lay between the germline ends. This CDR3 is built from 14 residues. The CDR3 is CASSHLRQGGEAFF. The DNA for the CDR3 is TGCGCCAGCAGCCACCTCCGTCAGGGCGGTGAAGCTTTCTTT.

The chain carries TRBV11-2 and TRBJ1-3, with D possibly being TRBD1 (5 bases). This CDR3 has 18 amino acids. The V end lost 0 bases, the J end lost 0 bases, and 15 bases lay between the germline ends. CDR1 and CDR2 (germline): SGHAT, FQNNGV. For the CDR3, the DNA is TGTGCCAGCAGCTTAGATTGGCAAGGGGCCAACTCTGGAAACACCATATATTTT. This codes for CASSLDWQGANSGNTIYF.

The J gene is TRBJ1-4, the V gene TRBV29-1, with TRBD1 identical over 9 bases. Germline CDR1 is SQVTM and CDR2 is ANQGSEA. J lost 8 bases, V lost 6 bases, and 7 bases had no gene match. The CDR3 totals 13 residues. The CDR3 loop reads CSVPGQGNEKLFF. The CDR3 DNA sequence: TGCAGCGTCCCGGGACAGGGTAACGAAAAACTGTTTTTT.

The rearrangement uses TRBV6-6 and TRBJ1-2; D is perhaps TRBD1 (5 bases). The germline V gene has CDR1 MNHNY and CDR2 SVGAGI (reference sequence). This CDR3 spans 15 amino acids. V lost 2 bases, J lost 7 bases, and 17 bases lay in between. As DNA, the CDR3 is TGTGCCAGCAGTTACGCCCCACAGGAGGGCTCTGGCTACACCTTC. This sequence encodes CASSYAPQEGSGYTF.

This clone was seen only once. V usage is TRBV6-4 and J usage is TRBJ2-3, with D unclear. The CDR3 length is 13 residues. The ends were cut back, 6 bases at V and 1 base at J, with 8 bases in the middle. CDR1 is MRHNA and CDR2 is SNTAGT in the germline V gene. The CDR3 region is CASRDLRTDTQYF. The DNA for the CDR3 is TGTGCCAGCAGGGACCTACGCACAGATACGCAGTATTTT.

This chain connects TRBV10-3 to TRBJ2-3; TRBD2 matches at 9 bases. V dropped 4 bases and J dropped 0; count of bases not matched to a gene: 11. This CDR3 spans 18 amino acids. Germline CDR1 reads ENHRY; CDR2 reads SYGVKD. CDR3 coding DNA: TGTGCCATCAGTGCCCGCCTAGCGGGACGCCATAGCACAGATACGCAGTATTTT. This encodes CAISARLAGRHSTDTQYF.